The 5 T cell receptor beta chains given below trace back to one sample, sequenced in a study of T cell responses to AZD1222 COVID-19 vaccine. Method: immunoSEQ multiplex PCR; TCRdb's copy keeps in-frame clones and lacks some. The table lists around 140,000 clones, approximately 90% of them singletons. This specimen consisted of peripheral blood, obtained 28 days after the second AZD1222 dose. The receptors derive from an adult who received the AZD1222 COVID-19 vaccine.

This rearrangement joins TRBV30 to TRBJ1-6, with 8 positions matching TRBD1. CDR1 is GTSNPN and CDR2 is SVGIG in the germline V gene (reference sequence). V dropped 2 bases and J dropped 9; count of bases not matched to a gene: 6. The CDR3 consists of 14 residues. The DNA for the CDR3 is TGTGCCTGGAGTACAGACAGGGGCGGTTCACCCCTCCACTTT. Translation gives CAWSTDRGGSPLHF.

The chain joins TRBV30 to TRBJ1-4; 7 bases align to TRBD1. The ends lost 0 bases at V and 16 bases at J; junction bases unmatched: 11. Germline V gives CDR1 GTSNPN, CDR2 SVGIG (reference sequence). This CDR3 contains 13 residues. DNA of the CDR3: TGTGCCTGGAGTGTACGGGACAGAGGGTTCCCGTTTTTT. Its translation is CAWSVRDRGFPFF.

V gene TRBV10-3 combines with J gene TRBJ1-3, with D perhaps matching TRBD1 (5 bases). CDR3 length: 14 amino acids. V was pared by 4 bases and J by 3 bases, with 10 bases between. Germline V lookup: CDR1 ENHRY, CDR2 SYGVKD. Written as DNA, the CDR3 is TGTGCCATCAGTGCCGGGACTATTGGAAACACCATATATTTT. Amino acids: CAISAGTIGNTIYF.

This chain joins TRBV13 and TRBJ2-1; D gene ambiguous. The CDR3 is 12 residues long. The V end was cut by 2 bases, the J end by 13 bases, with 12 bases between. Germline-derived CDR1 and CDR2 are PRHDT and FYEKMQ (reference sequence). In nucleotides, the CDR3 is TGTGCCAGCAGCTTACTGAGGAGTTTACAGTTCTTC. It specifies CASSLLRSLQFF. Variable domain in full (rest from reference TRBV13 and TRBJ2-1): AAGVIQSPRHLIKEKRETATLKCYPIPRHDTVYWYQQGPGQDPQFLISFYEKMQSDKGSIPDRFSAQQFSDYHSELNMSSLELGDSALYFCASSLLRSLQFFGPGTRLTVL.

V is TRBV15 and J is TRBJ1-4; TRBD1 agrees at 10 bases. This CDR3 contains 15 residues. Germline values: CDR1 LNHNV, CDR2 YYDKDF (reference sequence). The V segment lost 4 bases and the J segment 5 bases; nucleotides outside the gene matches: 4. CDR3 loop: CATSTPGQGNEKLFF. The CDR3 DNA follows: TGTGCCACCAGCACCCCGGGACAGGGGAATGAAAAACTGTTTTTT.